These T cell receptor beta chains were read from a single sample in a study of cytomegalovirus exposure and HLA in healthy donors. Only in-frame clones appear in the TCRdb table, and some are missing; sequencing was by immunoSEQ multiplex PCR. This sample has 150,000 to 170,000 clones, with around 75% found just once. Sequencing was carried out using PBMCs. The receptors derive from a man under 40 in good health and CMV-seropositive. Both conserved end residues are part of each CDR3. Each record gives: J gene, D gene, V gene, clone size, CDR3 protein, CDR3 DNA. D genes are given only for firm matches. Clone size is not always given. Where it is, it says once, few, many or a class for expanded clones.

TRBJ1-3,-,TRBV4-3,once,CASSQDPPSNLNTIYF,TGCGCCAGCAGCCAAGATCCCCCCTCCAACTTAAACACCATATATTTT
TRBJ2-1,TRBD2,TRBV7-9,-,CASRGGGRTSYNEQFF,TGTGCCAGCAGAGGAGGCGGGAGGACATCCTACAATGAGCAGTTCTTC
TRBJ1-1,TRBD1,TRBV2,-,CASSWDRSLAITEAFF,TGTGCCAGCAGTTGGGACAGAAGTTTGGCAATAACTGAAGCTTTCTTT
TRBJ2-7,-,TRBV7-8,-,CASSLEGHLYRSYEQYF,TGTGCCAGCAGCTTAGAGGGACATCTTTACCGCTCCTACGAGCAGTACTTC
TRBJ2-7,TRBD2,TRBV5-8,few,CASSDPGLAGRYEQYF,TGTGCCAGCAGCGATCCGGGACTAGCGGGACGGTACGAGCAGTACTTC
TRBJ1-1,-,TRBV6-5,-,CASSYSGGVGEAFF,TGTGCCAGCAGTTACTCAGGAGGGGTTGGTGAAGCTTTCTTT
TRBJ2-1,TRBD1,TRBV27,-,CASSPQTGWDNEQFF,TGTGCCAGCAGCCCCCAGACAGGGTGGGACAATGAGCAGTTCTTC
TRBJ1-2,TRBD1,TRBV19,-,CASSEQGIYGYTF,TGTGCCAGTAGTGAACAGGGGATCTATGGCTACACCTTC
TRBJ2-5,TRBD2,TRBV2,-,CASREPGLAVETQYF,TGTGCCAGCAGAGAGCCGGGACTAGCGGTCGAGACCCAGTACTTC
TRBJ1-2,-,TRBV9,few,CASSVDGGANYGYTF,TGTGCCAGCAGCGTAGATGGCGGGGCTAACTATGGCTACACCTTC
TRBJ1-3,-,TRBV19,-,CASSIDFGSGNTIYF,TGTGCCAGTAGTATAGATTTCGGCTCTGGAAACACCATATATTTT
TRBJ2-7,-,TRBV27,-,CASSLSSTYEQYF,TGTGCCAGCAGTTTATCAAGCACCTACGAGCAGTACTTC
TRBJ1-2,-,TRBV7-6,-,CASSPKSAGVPYTF,TGTGCCAGCAGCCCCAAAAGTGCGGGTGTCCCCTACACCTTC
TRBJ1-5,TRBD1,TRBV28,-,CASSSQGAQGNYDQPQHF,TGTGCCAGCAGTTCACAGGGGGCACAGGGGAATTACGATCAGCCCCAGCATTTT
TRBJ1-4,-,TRBV28,-,CASSPPRGKLFF,TGTGCCAGCAGTCCCCCAAGGGGAAAACTGTTTTTT
TRBJ1-1,-,TRBV14,-,CASSLTSRTEAFF,TGTGCCAGCAGCCTAACCTCGCGCACTGAAGCTTTCTTT
TRBJ1-6,-,TRBV27,-,CASHPGEGEANNSPLHF,TGTGCCAGCCACCCCGGGGAGGGGGAGGCTAATAATTCACCCCTCCACTTT
TRBJ2-7,-,TRBV18,-,CASSKSGSYEQYF,TGTGCCAGCTCAAAGAGCGGCTCCTACGAGCAGTACTTC
TRBJ2-1,-,TRBV5-6,-,CASSLDDRGESSGGFF,TGTGCCAGCAGCTTGGACGACAGGGGGGAGTCTAGCGGGGGGTTCTTC
TRBJ2-1,-,TRBV19,-,CASLGRLDPGTNYNEQFF,TGTGCCAGTCTGGGCAGACTCGACCCGGGAACGAACTACAATGAGCAGTTCTTC